One and the same sample provided the 27 T cell receptor beta chains below, sequenced in a study of blood T cell repertoires in COVID-19. Clones were read by immunoSEQ multiplex PCR, and TCRdb kept only the in-frame ones, dropping some. Seen here are about 220,000 clones, roughly 85% observed once, and the top ten hold about 4%. Sequencing was done on a sample of PBMCs or T cells enriched from blood (not recorded which). These receptors were obtained from a woman between 35 and 50 years old with acute COVID-19.

CDR3 in amino acids: CASDGQGAVTGELFF. DNA of the CDR3: TGTGCCAGCGACGGACAGGGGGCTGTCACCGGGGAGCTGTTTTTT. The chain is built from TRBV7-9 and TRBJ2-2; 11 positions match TRBD1. The CDR3 sequence is 15 residues long. Germline V gene lookup returns CDR1 SEHNR and CDR2 FQNEAQ (reference sequence). V shed 8 bases, J shed 4 bases, and the junction held 6 bases outside the gene matches.

CDR3 DNA sequence: TGTGCCAGCAGCGACGACAGTGCCCTTTATGGCTACACCTTC. Translated, it gives CASSDDSALYGYTF. This chain joins TRBV3-1 (or the pseudogene TRBV3-2) and TRBJ1-2; a possible D gene is TRBD1 (5 bases). Trimming removed 5 bases at V and 5 bases at J, with 15 bases between. The CDR3 has 14 amino acids. CDR1 LGHDT and CDR2 YNNKEL come from the germline V gene (reference sequence).

This clone was recorded a few times. The J gene is TRBJ1-6, the V gene TRBV6-5; maybe TRBD1 (5 bases). The CDR3 loop spans 14 amino acids. The germline V gene has CDR1 MNHEY and CDR2 SVGAGI. Trimming took 2 bases from V and 8 from J, leaving 10 bases between them. CDR3 DNA sequence: TGTGCCAGCAGTTACGGAAGGGGTGATTCACCCCTCCACTTT. Translating it yields CASSYGRGDSPLHF.

This clone was seen only once. This rearrangement joins TRBV7-3 to TRBJ2-1, with TRBD2 matching 11 bases. From germline, CDR1 is SGHTA and CDR2 FQGTGA. This CDR3 region has 16 residues. V shed 4 bases and J 8 bases; nucleotides not matched to a gene: 10. The CDR3 region is CASSWIAGGPGYEQFF. CDR3 DNA: TGTGCCAGCAGCTGGATAGCGGGGGGGCCCGGTTATGAGCAGTTCTTC.

V and J are TRBV10-3 and TRBJ1-5; no firm D call. Trimming removed 0 bases at V and 5 bases at J, with 5 bases between. The germline V gene encodes CDR1 ENHRY and CDR2 SYGVKD. The CDR3 loop spans 13 amino acids. CDR3 nucleotide sequence: TGTGCCATCAGTGAGTCTATATATCAGCCCCAGCATTTT. As protein: CAISESIYQPQHF.

The chain recombines TRBV30 with TRBJ1-1, with D uncertain. The CDR3 sequence is 12 residues long. The germline CDR1 and CDR2 sequences are GTSNPN and SVGIG (reference sequence). The V end was cut by 5 bases, the J end by 3 bases, with 10 bases between. The CDR3 region is CAWGPSDTEAFF. The CDR3 bases are TGTGCCTGGGGGCCCTCCGACACTGAAGCTTTCTTT.

The chain joins TRBV13 to TRBJ2-7; D not certain. The CDR3 loop spans 13 amino acids. Germline values: CDR1 PRHDT, CDR2 FYEKMQ (reference sequence). The ends were cut back, 2 bases at V and 6 bases at J, with 11 bases in the middle. The CDR3 spells CASSLSSGFEQYF. The CDR3 DNA reads TGTGCCAGCAGCTTATCATCAGGCTTCGAGCAGTACTTC. The whole variable domain, filled in from reference TRBV13 and TRBJ2-7, reads AAGVIQSPRHLIKEKRETATLKCYPIPRHDTVYWYQQGPGQDPQFLISFYEKMQSDKGSIPDRFSAQQFSDYHSELNMSSLELGDSALYFCASSLSSGFEQYFGPGTRLTVT.

This sequence joins TRBV5-1 and TRBJ2-2; D is possibly TRBD1 (6 bases). Deletions cut 1 base from V and 5 bases from J, with 12 bases between. From germline, CDR1 is SGHRS and CDR2 YFSETQ. This CDR3 region has 15 residues. The CDR3 nucleotides read TGCGCCAGCAGCTTGAGCCGGACAGAAACCGGGGAGCTGTTTTTT. Protein product: CASSLSRTETGELFF. The full variable domain, rest sourced from reference TRBV5-1 and TRBJ2-2, is KAGVTQTPRYLIKTRGQQVTLSCSPISGHRSVSWYQQTPGQGLQFLFEYFSETQRNKGNFPGRFSGRQFSNSRSEMNVSTLELGDSALYLCASSLSRTETGELFFGEGSRLTVL.

The chain combines TRBV7-9 with TRBJ1-5; maybe TRBD1 (5 bases). V lost 5 bases, J lost 1 base, and 12 bases lay in between. The germline gives CDR1 SEHNR, CDR2 FQNEAQ (reference sequence). There are 15 residues in the CDR3. CDR3 in amino acids: CASSHDRTSNQPQHF. For the CDR3, the DNA is TGTGCCAGCAGCCACGACAGAACAAGCAATCAGCCCCAGCATTTT.

The V call is TRBV5-4, the J call TRBJ1-2, with D possibly being TRBD1 (5 bases). CDR3 size: 13 residues. Germline V gives CDR1 SGHNT, CDR2 YYREEE (reference sequence). The germline V and J ends were trimmed by 5 bases and 1 base, with 9 bases remaining between them. CDR3 region: CASRPTDNYGYTF. For the CDR3, the DNA is TGTGCCAGCAGACCGACAGATAACTATGGCTACACCTTC. The full variable domain, rest sourced from reference TRBV5-4 and TRBJ1-2, is ETGVTQSPTHLIKTRGQQVTLRCSSQSGHNTVSWYQQALGQGPQFIFQYYREEENGRGNFPPRFSGLQFPNYSSELNVNALELDDSALYLCASRPTDNYGYTFGSGTRLTVV.

The chain links TRBV7-9 to TRBJ2-1; TRBD2 matches 11 bases. Germline trimming cut 5 bases from V and 7 bases from J; bases unmatched to any gene: 7. The CDR3 spans 15 residues. CDR1 and CDR2 from the germline V gene are SEHNR and FQNEAQ (reference sequence). The CDR3 here is CASSDWTSGQNEQFF. CDR3 nucleotide sequence: TGTGCCAGCAGCGATTGGACTAGCGGGCAAAATGAGCAGTTCTTC.

The V call is TRBV12-3 or TRBV12-4, the J call TRBJ2-5; D is unclear. The CDR3 covers 13 residues. Trimming removed 0 bases at V and 5 bases at J, with 7 bases between. CDR3 sequence (DNA): TGTGCCAGCAGTTTAGCGGCAGCGGAGACCCAGTACTTC. Translating gives CASSLAAAETQYF.

The chain links TRBV2 to TRBJ2-7, with a tentative D call TRBD2 (7 bases). Germline V CDR1 and CDR2: SNHLY, FYNNEI. CDR3 length: 16 amino acids. The germline V and J ends were trimmed by 2 bases and 5 bases, with 19 bases remaining between them. The CDR3 DNA reads TGTGCCAGCAGTGAACTCCGGGGGGCCCGGGAGGACGAGCAGTACTTC. Amino acids: CASSELRGAREDEQYF. The full variable domain, in which reference TRBV2 and TRBJ2-7 provide the parts outside the CDR3, is EPEVTQTPSHQVTQMGQEVILRCVPISNHLYFYWYRQILGQKVEFLVSFYNNEISEKSEIFDDQFSVERPDGSNFTLKIRSTKLEDSAMYFCASSELRGAREDEQYFGPGTRLTVT.

The V call is TRBV19, the J call TRBJ1-2; D remains ambiguous. V gave up 3 bases and J gave up 4 bases, with 9 bases separating them. This CDR3 comprises 13 residues. Germline CDR1 is LNHDA and CDR2 is SQIVND (reference sequence). CDR3 sequence (DNA): TGTGCCAGTAGTATGGCACCCAGCTATGGCTACACCTTC. This translates into CASSMAPSYGYTF.

V usage is TRBV7-2 and J usage is TRBJ1-2; D call uncertain. V was pared by 2 bases and J by 5 bases, with 15 bases between. CDR1 is SGHTA, CDR2 FQGNSA, per germline. CDR3 length: 15 residues. CDR3 in amino acids: CASSLSAGFLYGYTF. In nucleotides, the CDR3 is TGTGCCAGCAGCTTATCTGCAGGATTCTTGTATGGCTACACCTTC. The full variable domain, in which reference TRBV7-2 and TRBJ1-2 provide the parts outside the CDR3, is GAGVSQSPSNKVTEKGKDVELRCDPISGHTALYWYRQSLGQGLEFLIYFQGNSAPDKSGLPSDRFSAERTGGSVSTLTIQRTQQEDSAVYLCASSLSAGFLYGYTFGSGTRLTVV.

V usage is TRBV20-1 and J usage is TRBJ1-1; D perhaps matches TRBD1 (6 bases). The ends were cut back, 3 bases at V and 11 bases at J, with 16 bases in the middle. CDR3 length equals 12 residues. Germline CDR1 DFQATT, CDR2 SNEGSKA (reference sequence). DNA of the CDR3: TGCAGTGCTAGTAAGGACAGTGGTAAGGCTTTCTTT. Protein: CSASKDSGKAFF.

CDR3 nucleotides: TGTGCCAGCAGCGCCACGGGGGTAGTTGGTGAAAAACTGTTTTTT. It yields the protein CASSATGVVGEKLFF. The chain employs TRBV9 and TRBJ1-4; tentative D call: TRBD1 (5 bases). The CDR3 extends over 15 amino acids. The germline V gene encodes CDR1 SGDLS and CDR2 YYNGEE. V was shortened by 3 bases and J by 7 bases, with 16 bases between the two germline ends.

V gene TRBV27 combines with J gene TRBJ2-2, with a tentative D call TRBD2 (5 bases). V was trimmed by 4 bases and J by 1 base, leaving 10 bases between them. This CDR3 is 15 amino acids long. From germline, CDR1 is MNHEY and CDR2 SMNVEV (reference sequence). CDR3 DNA sequence: TGTGCCAGCAGTTCCTCCCGGGAGAACACCGGGGAGCTGTTTTTT. This encodes CASSSSRENTGELFF.

The rearrangement joins TRBV19 to TRBJ2-6; 7 bases are shared with TRBD1. The CDR3 spans 17 residues. Germline V gene sequence: CDR1 LNHDA, CDR2 SQIVND (reference sequence). V dropped 2 bases and J dropped 1; count of bases not matched to a gene: 5. The CDR3 spells CASSILARGSGANVLTF. The CDR3 DNA is TGTGCCAGTAGTATACTGGCCAGGGGGTCTGGGGCCAACGTCCTGACTTTC.

The chain employs TRBV3-1 (or the pseudogene TRBV3-2) and TRBJ2-2; 8 nucleotides align to TRBD2. Trimming at V came to 2 bases and at J to 4 bases, leaving 6 bases not matched to a gene. The CDR3 loop spans 16 amino acids. Per the germline V gene, CDR1 is LGHDT and CDR2 is YNNKEL (reference sequence). The CDR3 sequence is CASSQRGGPGTGELFF. The CDR3 DNA reads TGTGCCAGCAGCCAACGGGGGGGCCCCGGCACCGGGGAGCTGTTTTTT.

The chain couples TRBV24-1 to TRBJ2-1; D ambiguous. This CDR3 spans 10 amino acids. Germline values: CDR1 KGHDR, CDR2 SFDVKD. Between the trimmed V and J ends, which lost 10 bases and 7 bases, there was a span of 7 bases. Written as DNA, the CDR3 is TGTGCCACGACTCTAAATGAGCAGTTCTTC. Amino acid sequence: CATTLNEQFF.

The rearrangement uses TRBV6-7 and TRBJ2-7, with 8 bases that match TRBD1. TRBV6-7 qualifies as an ORF whose function is uncertain. The junction had 19 bases not matched to a gene; V was cut back by 9 bases and J by 3 bases. The length of the CDR3 is 17 residues. The CDR3 DNA reads as TGTGCCAGTACTTTCCGACAGGGGTCAAAAGGTCTCTACGAGCAGTACTTC. Its protein is CASTFRQGSKGLYEQYF.

V and J are TRBV4-1 and TRBJ1-6; no firm D call. The CDR3 has 13 residues. The germline V gene encodes CDR1 MGHRA and CDR2 YSYEKL. Trimming pared 10 bases from V and 7 bases from J, leaving 14 bases between. CDR3 bases: TGCGCCACCGCGGCCTTAGGAAATTCACCCCTCCACTTT. Amino acids: CATAALGNSPLHF.

This chain joins TRBV19 and TRBJ2-1, with a tentative D call TRBD1 (5 bases). The length of the CDR3 is 11 residues. V was trimmed by 8 bases and J by 8 bases, leaving 10 bases between them. Germline CDR1 is LNHDA and CDR2 is SQIVND (reference sequence). CDR3 sequence reads: CASWGTDEQFF. CDR3 DNA sequence: TGTGCCAGTTGGGGCACCGATGAGCAGTTCTTC. Looking up the rest from reference TRBV19 and TRBJ2-1 gives the full variable domain: DGGITQSPKYLFRKEGQNVTLSCEQNLNHDAMYWYRQDPGQGLRLIYYSQIVNDFQKGDIAEGYSVSREKKESFPLTVTSAQKNPTAFYLCASWGTDEQFFGPGTRLTVL.

The V call is TRBV2, the J call TRBJ1-2; D unclear. The V gene's germline CDR1 is SNHLY and CDR2 FYNNEI. The CDR3 is made up of 12 amino acids. Trimming shortened V by 7 bases and J by 8 bases, and 14 bases separated the two germline ends. The CDR3 loop is CASIIGGKGYTF. In DNA, the CDR3 is TGTGCCAGCATAATAGGAGGGAAGGGCTACACCTTC.

The J gene is TRBJ1-1, the V gene TRBV11-3; D is unresolved. The CDR3 extends over 13 amino acids. Germline CDR1 and CDR2: SGHNT and YENEEA. The germline V and J ends were trimmed by 3 bases and 1 base, with 6 bases remaining between them. The CDR3 nucleotides are TGTGCCAGCAGCTTTAAGCGGAACACTGAAGCTTTCTTT. Translation gives CASSFKRNTEAFF. The full variable domain, in which reference TRBV11-3 and TRBJ1-1 provide the parts outside the CDR3, is EAGVVQSPRYKIIEKKQPVAFWCNPISGHNTLYWYLQNLGQGPELLIRYENEEAVDDSQLPKDRFSAERLKGVDSTLKIQPAELGDSAVYLCASSFKRNTEAFFGQGTRLTVV.

The chain employs TRBV12-3 or TRBV12-4 and TRBJ1-2; 11 nucleotides align to TRBD1. CDR3 size: 13 residues. The ends lost 2 bases at V and 12 bases at J; junction bases unmatched: 5. The CDR3 nucleotides are TGTGCCAGCAGTTTATTGGACAGGGGGCGGCACACCTTC. This codes for CASSLLDRGRHTF.